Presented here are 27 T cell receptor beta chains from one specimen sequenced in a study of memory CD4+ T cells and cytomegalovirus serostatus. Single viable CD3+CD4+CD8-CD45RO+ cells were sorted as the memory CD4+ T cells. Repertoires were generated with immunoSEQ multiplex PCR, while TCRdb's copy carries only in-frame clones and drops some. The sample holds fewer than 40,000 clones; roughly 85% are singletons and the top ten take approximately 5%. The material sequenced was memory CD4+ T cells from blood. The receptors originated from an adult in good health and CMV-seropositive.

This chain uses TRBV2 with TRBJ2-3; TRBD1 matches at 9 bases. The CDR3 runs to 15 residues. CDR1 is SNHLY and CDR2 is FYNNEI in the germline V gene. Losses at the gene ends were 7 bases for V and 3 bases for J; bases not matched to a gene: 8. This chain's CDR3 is CASKTNRGLTDTQYF. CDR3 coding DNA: TGTGCCAGCAAAACAAACAGGGGGCTAACAGATACGCAGTATTTT.

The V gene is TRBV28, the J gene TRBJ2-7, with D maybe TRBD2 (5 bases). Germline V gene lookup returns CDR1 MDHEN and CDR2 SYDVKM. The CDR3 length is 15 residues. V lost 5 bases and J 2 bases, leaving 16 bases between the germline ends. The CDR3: CASSLLGQATYEQYF. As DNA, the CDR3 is TGTGCCAGCAGTCTACTAGGGCAGGCAACCTACGAGCAGTACTTC. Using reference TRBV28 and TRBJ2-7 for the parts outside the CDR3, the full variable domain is DVKVTQSSRYLVKRTGEKVFLECVQDMDHENMFWYRQDPGLGLRLIYFSYDVKMKEKGDIPEGYSVSREKKERFSLILESASTNQTSMYLCASSLLGQATYEQYFGPGTRLTVT.

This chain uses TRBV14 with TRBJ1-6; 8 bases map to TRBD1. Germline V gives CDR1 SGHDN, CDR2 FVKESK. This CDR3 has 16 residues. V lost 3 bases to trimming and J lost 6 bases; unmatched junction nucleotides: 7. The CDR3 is CASSQGQVLLNSPLHF. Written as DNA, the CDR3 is TGTGCCAGCAGCCAGGGACAGGTCCTTCTTAATTCACCCCTCCACTTT.

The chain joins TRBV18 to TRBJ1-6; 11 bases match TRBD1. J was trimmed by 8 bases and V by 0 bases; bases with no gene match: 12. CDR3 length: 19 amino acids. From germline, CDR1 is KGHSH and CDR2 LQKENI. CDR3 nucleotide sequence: TGTGCCAGCTCACCACCGGGACAGGGGGATAGAGGTTGGTATTCACCCCTCCACTTT. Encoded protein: CASSPPGQGDRGWYSPLHF.

The DNA of the CDR3 is TGTGCCAGCAGCTTGACTAGCGGCTTTTACAATGAGCAGTTCTTC. Protein sequence: CASSLTSGFYNEQFF. The rearrangement uses TRBV7-9 and TRBJ2-1; TRBD2 aligns across 9 bases. The V segment lost 3 bases and the J segment 4 bases; nucleotides outside the gene matches: 4. Germline CDR1 SEHNR, CDR2 FQNEAQ (reference sequence). The CDR3 loop spans 15 amino acids.

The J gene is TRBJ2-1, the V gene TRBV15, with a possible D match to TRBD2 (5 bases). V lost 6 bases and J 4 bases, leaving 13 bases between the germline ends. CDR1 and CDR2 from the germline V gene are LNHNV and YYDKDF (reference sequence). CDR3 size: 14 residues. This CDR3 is CATSRGSEYNEQFF. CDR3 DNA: TGTGCCACCAGTCGCGGTAGCGAGTACAATGAGCAGTTCTTC. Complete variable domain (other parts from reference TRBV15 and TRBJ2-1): DAMVIQNPRYQVTQFGKPVTLSCSQTLNHNVMYWYQQKSSQAPKLLFHYYDKDFNNEADTPDNFQSRRPNTSFCFLDIRSPGLGDTAMYLCATSRGSEYNEQFFGPGTRLTVL.

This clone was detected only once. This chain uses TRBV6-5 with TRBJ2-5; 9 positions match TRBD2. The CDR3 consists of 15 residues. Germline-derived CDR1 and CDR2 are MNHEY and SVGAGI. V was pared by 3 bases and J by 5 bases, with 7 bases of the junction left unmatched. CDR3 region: CASSYRGRAEETQYF. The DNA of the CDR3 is TGTGCCAGCAGTTATCGCGGGAGGGCTGAGGAGACCCAGTACTTC.

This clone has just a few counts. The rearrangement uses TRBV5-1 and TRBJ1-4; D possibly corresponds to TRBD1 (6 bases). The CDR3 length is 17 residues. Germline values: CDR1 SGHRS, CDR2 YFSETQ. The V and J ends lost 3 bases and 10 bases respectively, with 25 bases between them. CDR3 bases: TGCGCCAGCAGCTCCTCTGGGGGGGCGACCCAAGGGGGAAAACTGTTTTTT. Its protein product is CASSSSGGATQGGKLFF.

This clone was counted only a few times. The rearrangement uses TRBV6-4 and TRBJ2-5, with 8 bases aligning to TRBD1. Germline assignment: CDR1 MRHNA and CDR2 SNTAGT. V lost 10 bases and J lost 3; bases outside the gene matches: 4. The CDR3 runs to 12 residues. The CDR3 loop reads CATQTGEETQYF. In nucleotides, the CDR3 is TGTGCCACCCAGACAGGGGAAGAGACCCAGTACTTC.

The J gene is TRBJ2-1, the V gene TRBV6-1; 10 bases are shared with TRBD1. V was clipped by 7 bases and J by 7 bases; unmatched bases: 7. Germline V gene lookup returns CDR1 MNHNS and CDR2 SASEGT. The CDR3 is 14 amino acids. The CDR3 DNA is TGTGCCAGCATAGACAGGGGGCTTACGAATGAGCAGTTCTTC. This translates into CASIDRGLTNEQFF.

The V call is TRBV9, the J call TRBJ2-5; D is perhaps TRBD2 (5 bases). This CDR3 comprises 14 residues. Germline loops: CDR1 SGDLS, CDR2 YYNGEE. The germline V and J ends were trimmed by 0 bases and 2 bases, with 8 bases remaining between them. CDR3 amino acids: CASSVGRGQETQYF. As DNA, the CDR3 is TGTGCCAGCAGCGTAGGTAGAGGGCAAGAGACCCAGTACTTC. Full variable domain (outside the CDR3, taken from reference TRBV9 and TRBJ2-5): DSGVTQTPKHLITATGQRVTLRCSPRSGDLSVYWYQQSLDQGLQFLIQYYNGEERAKGNILERFSAQQFPDLHSELNLSSLELGDSALYFCASSVGRGQETQYFGPGTRLLVL.

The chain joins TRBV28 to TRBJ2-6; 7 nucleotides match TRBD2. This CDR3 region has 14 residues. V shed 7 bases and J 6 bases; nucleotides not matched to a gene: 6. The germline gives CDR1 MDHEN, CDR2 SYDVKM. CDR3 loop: CASTYRGVANVLTF. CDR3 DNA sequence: TGTGCCAGCACTTACCGGGGGGTGGCCAACGTCCTGACTTTC.

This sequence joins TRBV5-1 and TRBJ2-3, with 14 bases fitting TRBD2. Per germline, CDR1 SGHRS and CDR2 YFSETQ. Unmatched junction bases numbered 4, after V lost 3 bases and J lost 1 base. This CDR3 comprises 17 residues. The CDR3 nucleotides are TGCGCCAGCAGCTCAGGGACTAGCGGGAGAGGCACAGATACGCAGTATTTT. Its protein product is CASSSGTSGRGTDTQYF.

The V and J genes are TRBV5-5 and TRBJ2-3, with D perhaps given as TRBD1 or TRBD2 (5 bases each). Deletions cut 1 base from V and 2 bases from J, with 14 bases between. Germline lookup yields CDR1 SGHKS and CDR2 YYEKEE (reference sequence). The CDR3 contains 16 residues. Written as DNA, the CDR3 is TGTGCCAGCAGCTTGTTGGGACCCCCGAACACAGATACGCAGTATTTT. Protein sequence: CASSLLGPPNTDTQYF.

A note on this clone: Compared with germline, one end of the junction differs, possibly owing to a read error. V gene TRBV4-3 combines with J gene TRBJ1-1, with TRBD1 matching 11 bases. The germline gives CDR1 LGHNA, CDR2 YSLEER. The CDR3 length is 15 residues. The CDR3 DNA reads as TGCGCCAGCAGCCAAGAACGGGGGATCGGACAGGGGGCACGCTTT. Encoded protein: CASSQERGIGQGARF.

For the CDR3, the DNA is TGTGCCAGCAGCCCAGGGGCTAGCGGGGGGGCGCGCACAGATACGCAGTATTTT. Its translation: CASSPGASGGARTDTQYF. J is TRBJ2-3 and V is TRBV7-2, with 12 bases identical to TRBD2. The CDR3 runs to 18 residues. Per the germline V gene, CDR1 is SGHTA and CDR2 is FQGNSA. V dropped 5 bases and J dropped 1; count of bases not matched to a gene: 10.

The CDR3 is CASSGDRGVSEQYF. DNA of the CDR3: TGTGCCAGCAGCGGGGACAGGGGGGTCTCCGAGCAGTACTTC. The chain combines TRBV7-2 with TRBJ2-7, with 11 bases identical to TRBD1. This CDR3 is 14 amino acids long. J was trimmed by 6 bases and V by 5 bases; bases with no gene match: 6. The V gene's germline CDR1 is SGHTA and CDR2 FQGNSA.

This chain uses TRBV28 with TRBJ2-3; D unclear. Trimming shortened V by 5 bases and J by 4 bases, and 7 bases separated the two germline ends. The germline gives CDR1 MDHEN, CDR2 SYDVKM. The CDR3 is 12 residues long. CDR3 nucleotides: TGTGCCAGCAGTGACACAGCAGATACGCAGTATTTT. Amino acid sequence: CASSDTADTQYF.

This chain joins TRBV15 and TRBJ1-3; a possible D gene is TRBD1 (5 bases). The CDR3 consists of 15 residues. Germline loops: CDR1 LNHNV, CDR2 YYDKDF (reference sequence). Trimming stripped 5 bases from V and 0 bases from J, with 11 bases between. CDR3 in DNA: TGTGCCACCAGCGCCGGGGACTCCTCTGGAAACACCATATATTTT. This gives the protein CATSAGDSSGNTIYF.

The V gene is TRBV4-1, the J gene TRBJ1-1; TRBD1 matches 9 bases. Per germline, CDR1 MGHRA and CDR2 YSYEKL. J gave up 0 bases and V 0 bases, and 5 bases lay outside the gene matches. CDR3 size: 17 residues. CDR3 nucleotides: TGCGCCAGCAGCCAAGATAACAGGGGGCGGATGAACACTGAAGCTTTCTTT. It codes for CASSQDNRGRMNTEAFF.

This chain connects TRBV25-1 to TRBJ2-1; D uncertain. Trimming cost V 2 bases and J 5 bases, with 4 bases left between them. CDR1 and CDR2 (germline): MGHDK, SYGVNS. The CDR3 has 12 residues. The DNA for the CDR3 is TGTGCCAGCAGTGAACCCAACAATGAGCAGTTCTTC. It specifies CASSEPNNEQFF.

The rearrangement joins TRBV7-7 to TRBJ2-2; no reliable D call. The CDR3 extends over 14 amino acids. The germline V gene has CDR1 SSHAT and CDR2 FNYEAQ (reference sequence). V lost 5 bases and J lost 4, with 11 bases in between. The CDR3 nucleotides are TGTGCCAGCAGCCTTAACGCGGCCACCGGGGAGCTGTTTTTT. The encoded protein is CASSLNAATGELFF.

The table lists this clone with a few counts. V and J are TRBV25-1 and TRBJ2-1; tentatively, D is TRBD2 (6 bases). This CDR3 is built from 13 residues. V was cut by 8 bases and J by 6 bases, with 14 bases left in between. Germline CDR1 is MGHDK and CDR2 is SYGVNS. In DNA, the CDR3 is TGTGCCAGCGGGGGACTGACCCTCAATGAGCAGTTCTTC. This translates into CASGGLTLNEQFF. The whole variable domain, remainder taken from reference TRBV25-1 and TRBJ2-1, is EADIYQTPRYLVIGTGKKITLECSQTMGHDKMYWYQQDPGMELHLIHYSYGVNSTEKGDLSSESTVSRIRTEHFPLTLESARPSHTSQYLCASGGLTLNEQFFGPGTRLTVL.

Written as DNA, the CDR3 is TGTGCCAGCAGCGTAGTTGGGGCCGGACTAGCGGGCGGGGAGCTGTTTTTT. It specifies CASSVVGAGLAGGELFF. This chain uses TRBV9 with TRBJ2-2, with 11 bases matching TRBD2. CDR1 SGDLS and CDR2 YYNGEE come from the germline V gene. V lost 0 bases, J lost 7 bases, and 8 bases stayed unmatched. The CDR3 spans 17 residues.

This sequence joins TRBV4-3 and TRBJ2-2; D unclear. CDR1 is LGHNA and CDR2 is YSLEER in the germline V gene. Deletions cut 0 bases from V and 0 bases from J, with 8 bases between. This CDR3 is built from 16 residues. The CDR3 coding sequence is TGCGCCAGCAGCCAAGAAAGTGGAACGAACACCGGGGAGCTGTTTTTT. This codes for CASSQESGTNTGELFF.

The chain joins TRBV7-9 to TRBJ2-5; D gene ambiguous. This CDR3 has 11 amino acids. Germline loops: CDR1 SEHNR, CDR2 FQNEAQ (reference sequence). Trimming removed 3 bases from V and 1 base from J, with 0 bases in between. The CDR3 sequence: CASSFQETQYF. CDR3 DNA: TGTGCCAGCAGCTTCCAAGAGACCCAGTACTTC.

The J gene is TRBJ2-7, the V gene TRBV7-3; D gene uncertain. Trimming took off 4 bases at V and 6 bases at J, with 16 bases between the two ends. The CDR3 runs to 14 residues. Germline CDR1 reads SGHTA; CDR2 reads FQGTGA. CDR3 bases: TGTGCCAGCAGCTCCGAACCGTGGGTGGGCGAGCAGTACTTC. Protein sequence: CASSSEPWVGEQYF.